This TCR beta chain stems from a study of Ad26.COV2.S vaccination and SARS-CoV-2 variants. Looking at the study overall: The vaccine Ad26.COV2.S was put into the muscle once, or twice with 56 days between.

The repertoire was sequenced with immunoSEQ multiplex PCR; TCRdb's copy has only in-frame clones and lacks some. The repertoire holds about 440,000 clones, with roughly 88% as singletons. The CDR3 covers 17 residues. Trimming took off 7 bases at V and 0 bases at J, with 21 bases between the two ends. Germline values: CDR1 MDHEN, CDR2 SYDVKM. Treatment here: 15 to 20 received Ad26.COV2.S at low or high dose, single or two shots; 5 received placebo; per-sample allocation not given. Samples analyzed were those drawn on day 63 after the first vaccine or placebo injection. An adult aged 18-55 years in Boston served as the donor. This clone is a singleton in its sample.

The V call is TRBV28, the J call TRBJ1-1; D is undetermined. Sample: peripheral blood, taken in a trial of Ad26.COV2.S vaccine versus placebo. This receptor was identified in a person aged 18 to 59 who received the Ad26.COV2.S COVID-19 vaccine or a placebo. This CDR3 is CASTLDVAAPMNTEAFF. CDR3 sequence (DNA): TGTGCCAGCACCCTCGACGTGGCGGCACCCATGAACACTGAAGCTTTCTTT.